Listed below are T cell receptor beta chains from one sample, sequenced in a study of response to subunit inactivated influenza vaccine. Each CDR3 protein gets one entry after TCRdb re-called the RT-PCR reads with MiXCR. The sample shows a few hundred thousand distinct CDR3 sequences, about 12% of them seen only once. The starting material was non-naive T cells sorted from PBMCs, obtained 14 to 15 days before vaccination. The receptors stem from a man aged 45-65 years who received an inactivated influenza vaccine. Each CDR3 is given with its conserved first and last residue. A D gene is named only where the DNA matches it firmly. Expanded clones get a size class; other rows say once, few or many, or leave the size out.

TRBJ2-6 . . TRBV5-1 CASSPSTGGTGANVLTF TGCGCCAGCAGCCCTTCGACAGGCGGAACTGGGGCCAACGTCCTGACTTTC
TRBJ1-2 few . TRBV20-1 CSAGLGGNYGYTF TGCAGTGCGGGGCTCGGCGGAAACTATGGCTACACCTTC
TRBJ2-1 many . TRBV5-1 CASSLAGRSGQFF TGCGCCAGCAGCTTGGCAGGGAGAAGCGGGCAGTTCTTC
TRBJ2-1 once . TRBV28 CASSFGLIHEQFF TGTGCCAGCAGTTTCGGCCTGATACATGAGCAGTTCTTC
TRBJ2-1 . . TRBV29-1 CSGRARGGNEQFF TGCAGCGGAAGAGCGAGAGGGGGCAATGAGCAGTTCTTC
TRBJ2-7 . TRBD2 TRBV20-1 CSARRLAGSAYEQYF TGCAGTGCTAGAAGGCTAGCGGGAAGCGCCTACGAGCAGTACTTC
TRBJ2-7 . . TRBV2 CASSALSGAGEQYF TGTGCCAGCAGTGCCCTCTCAGGGGCTGGCGAGCAGTACTTC
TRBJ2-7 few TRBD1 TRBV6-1 CASSPENRGLYEQYF TGTGCCAGCAGCCCGGAGAACAGGGGGCTCTACGAGCAGTACTTC
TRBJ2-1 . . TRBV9 CASSVGPVGSINEQFF TGTGCCAGCAGCGTAGGGCCAGTAGGCTCTATCAATGAGCAGTTCTTC
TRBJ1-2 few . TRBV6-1 CASTGQRGESYGYTF TGTGCCAGCACCGGACAGCGGGGAGAGTCGTATGGCTACACCTTC
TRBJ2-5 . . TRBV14 CASSSGFGETQYF TGTGCCAGCAGCTCGGGGTTTGGGGAGACCCAGTACTTC